The next 18 T cell receptor beta chains were all read from a single sample in a study of T cell repertoires in cytomegalovirus infection. TCRdb recomputed calls from the reads with MiXCR, one row per CDR3 protein. Found here are a few hundred thousand distinct CDR3 sequences, roughly 9.5% of them singletons; the top ten hold 3.5% to 4.5%. The specimen was PBMCs. These receptors were obtained from a human donor in good health (CMV status not recorded). Some clones in this sample may be carry-over from other donors' samples.

This clonotype was counted between two and nine times. CDR3 in amino acids: CATSRALDSLGQPQHF. The CDR3 DNA reads TGTGCCACCAGCAGGGCTCTCGACAGTTTAGGTCAGCCCCAGCATTTT. The chain carries TRBV15 and TRBJ1-5; D might be TRBD1 (5 bases). The CDR3 runs 16 residues. The V end lost 3 bases, the J end lost 6 bases, and 18 bases lay between the germline ends. CDR1 is LNHNV and CDR2 is YYDKDF in the germline V gene (reference sequence). Full variable domain (outside the CDR3, taken from reference TRBV15 and TRBJ1-5): DAMVIQNPRYQVTQFGKPVTLSCSQTLNHNVMYWYQQKSSQAPKLLFHYYDKDFNNEADTPDNFQSRRPNTSFCFLDIRSPGLGDTAMYLCATSRALDSLGQPQHFGDGTRLSIL.

This clonotype showed up many times. The chain employs TRBV6-2 or TRBV6-3 and TRBJ2-1; 9 nucleotides align to TRBD2. Looked up from germline, CDR1 is MNHEY and CDR2 is SVGEGT. V trimming: 6 bases; J trimming: 4 bases; junction bases outside the gene matches: 7. This CDR3 has 15 amino acids. The CDR3, as DNA: TGTGCCAGCAGCACGCTAGCGGGAAATTACAATGAGCAGTTCTTC. It codes for CASSTLAGNYNEQFF.

This clonotype has at least ten counts. The chain joins TRBV7-2 to TRBJ2-7; 10 positions agree with TRBD2. The V and J ends lost 1 base and 11 bases, in that order; junction bases with no gene match: 14. This CDR3 region has 16 residues. CDR1 is SGHTA, CDR2 FQGNSA, per germline. The CDR3 nucleotides read TGTGCCAGCAGCTTAGGGGTTAGCGGGGGGACGAATTTGGAGTACTTC. Its translation is CASSLGVSGGTNLEYF.

In its sample, this clonotype was seen many times. The chain employs TRBV20-1 and TRBJ2-7, with D maybe TRBD2 (6 bases). CDR1 is DFQATT, CDR2 SNEGSKA, per germline (reference sequence). This CDR3 is 16 amino acids long. V was cut by 0 bases and J by 5 bases, with 20 bases left in between. DNA of the CDR3: TGCAGTGCTAGAGATTTAAGTAGACTAGAAAGCGACGAGCAGTACTTC. It encodes CSARDLSRLESDEQYF.

This clonotype was recorded only once. V is TRBV13 and J is TRBJ2-7; 10 nucleotides line up with TRBD2. This CDR3 is built from 15 residues. Trimming removed 2 bases from V and 7 bases from J; junction bases left unmatched: 8. In germline, CDR1 is PRHDT, CDR2 FYEKMQ (reference sequence). The CDR3 DNA is TGTGCCAGCAGCTTAACAGCGGGGGGGCTGGGTGAGCAGTACTTC. Protein product: CASSLTAGGLGEQYF.

This clonotype came up many times. The chain couples TRBV6-1 to TRBJ1-4, with D hard to call. CDR1 MNHNS and CDR2 SASEGT come from the germline V gene. This CDR3 has 15 amino acids. V gave up 6 bases and J gave up 5 bases, with 16 bases separating them. The CDR3 region is CASSAEPAKNEKLFF. DNA of the CDR3: TGTGCCAGCAGCGCAGAGCCCGCTAAAAATGAAAAACTGTTTTTT.

V usage is TRBV6-2 or TRBV6-3 and J usage is TRBJ2-7; no firm D call. The length of the CDR3 is 11 residues. Trimming took off 4 bases at V and 5 bases at J, with 6 bases between the two ends. Germline V lookup: CDR1 MNHEY, CDR2 SVGEGT. The CDR3 nucleotides read TGTGCCAGCAGTTTGGTAAACGAGCAGTACTTC. It yields the protein CASSLVNEQYF.

The table lists this clonotype with a count of one. The rearrangement links TRBV12-3 or TRBV12-4 to TRBJ2-1, with D unresolved. The ends were cut back, 7 bases at V and 0 bases at J, with 13 bases in the middle. This CDR3 contains 15 residues. For the CDR3, the DNA is TGTGCCAGCATGGCCCAGGCTAGCTCCTACAATGAGCAGTTCTTC. Amino acids: CASMAQASSYNEQFF.

The rearrangement links TRBV6-8 to TRBJ2-5; TRBD2 agrees at 10 bases. The CDR3 is made up of 15 amino acids. V shed 4 bases, J shed 4 bases, and the junction held 6 bases outside the gene matches. Germline V gene sequence: CDR1 MNHGY, CDR2 SAAAGT. The CDR3 here is CASSSSGSSVETQYF. The CDR3 bases are TGTGCCAGCAGTTCTAGCGGGAGTTCGGTAGAGACCCAGTACTTC.

The V gene is TRBV7-2, the J gene TRBJ2-7, with D perhaps matching TRBD1 or TRBD2 (6 bases each). The germline V gene encodes CDR1 SGHTA and CDR2 FQGNSA. The CDR3 spans 15 residues. V was cut by 5 bases and J by 6 bases, with 20 bases left in between. The CDR3 reads CASSLLRGGGLEQYF. The DNA of the CDR3 is TGTGCCAGCAGCCTACTCAGAGGAGGGGGTCTCGAGCAGTACTTC.

V and J are TRBV6-2 or TRBV6-3 and TRBJ1-1; perhaps TRBD1 as D (5 bases). CDR3 length equals 15 residues. Trimming cost V 0 bases and J 4 bases, with 12 bases left between them. CDR1 MNHEY and CDR2 SVGEGT come from the germline V gene. CDR3 nucleotide sequence: TGTGCCAGCAGTTACTCGGGCCTAAGGGGCACTGAAGCTTTCTTT. Translated: CASSYSGLRGTEAFF.

The chain uses TRBV27 and TRBJ1-1, with a possible D match to TRBD1 (6 bases). CDR3 length: 15 residues. V was clipped by 7 bases and J by 0 bases, with 15 bases between them. Germline loops: CDR1 MNHEY, CDR2 SMNVEV (reference sequence). The CDR3 DNA reads TGTGCCAGCATCCCTAAAGGACAGCTGAACACTGAAGCTTTCTTT. The encoded protein is CASIPKGQLNTEAFF.

The chain carries TRBV28 and TRBJ2-2; D not certain. Trimming pared 2 bases from V and 5 bases from J, leaving 9 bases between. CDR1 is MDHEN, CDR2 SYDVKM, per germline. This CDR3 contains 14 residues. In DNA, the CDR3 is TGTGCCAGCAGTTTAGTCAAAGTTACCGGGGAGCTGTTTTTT. Translated, it gives CASSLVKVTGELFF.

The chain has TRBV19 and TRBJ2-1, with 10 bases matching TRBD2. V gave up 5 bases and J gave up 9 bases; unmatched junction bases: 10. The length of the CDR3 is 15 residues. CDR1 and CDR2 (germline): LNHDA, SQIVND (reference sequence). The CDR3 DNA reads TGTGCCAGTAGTCCCCGCTCAAGCGGGAGGGGTGAGCAGTTCTTC. As protein: CASSPRSSGRGEQFF.

This clonotype was seen more than once but under ten times. The CDR3 DNA sequence: TGTGCCAGCAGTTTCCGGGTAGCTGAAGCTTTCTTT. Amino acid sequence: CASSFRVAEAFF. V and J are TRBV12-3 or TRBV12-4 and TRBJ1-1; D unresolved. Trimming cost V 3 bases and J 6 bases, with 8 bases left between them. This CDR3 comprises 12 residues.

The V and J genes are TRBV20-1 and TRBJ2-1; 10 bases match TRBD2. The CDR3 runs to 15 residues. V lost 1 base and J lost 2; bases outside the gene matches: 2. CDR1 is DFQATT and CDR2 is SNEGSKA in the germline V gene (reference sequence). The CDR3 loop is CSARASGGAYNEQFF. The CDR3 DNA follows: TGCAGTGCTAGAGCAAGCGGGGGGGCCTACAATGAGCAGTTCTTC.

This clonotype has a count of ten or more. The chain employs TRBV4-1 and TRBJ1-2, with 10 bases lining up with TRBD1. The germline V gene has CDR1 MGHRA and CDR2 YSYEKL. The ends lost 1 base at V and 8 bases at J; junction bases unmatched: 7. The CDR3 totals 15 residues. The CDR3 DNA is TGCGCCAGCAGCCAAGCCCCGGGACAGGGGAACGGCTACACCTTC. Translation gives CASSQAPGQGNGYTF.

Ten or more counts support this clonotype. V is TRBV7-2 and J is TRBJ1-5; TRBD1 aligns across 11 bases. Germline V gene sequence: CDR1 SGHTA, CDR2 FQGNSA. This CDR3 region has 20 residues. The trim removed 3 bases at V and 5 bases at J, leaving 18 bases unmatched. In DNA form, the CDR3 reads TGTGCCAGCAGCTTCCTGACACCGGGACAGGGGGTAGATATCCATCAGCCCCAGCATTTT. Its translation: CASSFLTPGQGVDIHQPQHF.